The 11 T cell receptor beta chains below come from one sample, sequenced in a study of blood T cell repertoires in COVID-19. The data were produced by immunoSEQ multiplex PCR, yet TCRdb's version contains in-frame clones alone and is incomplete. The sample shows approximately 24,000 clones, roughly 84% of them seen only once. Source material: peripheral blood. Source of these receptors: a man aged 45-65 years with active COVID-19.

The sample holds one count of this clone. The gene calls are TRBV19 and TRBJ1-5; a weak D match, TRBD1 (5 bases). CDR3 length: 16 amino acids. From germline, CDR1 is LNHDA and CDR2 SQIVND (reference sequence). Trimming pared 9 bases from V and 5 bases from J, leaving 23 bases between. The chain's CDR3 is CASAAGPGKFDQPQHF. In DNA form, the CDR3 reads TGTGCCAGCGCTGCGGGGCCGGGCAAGTTTGATCAGCCCCAGCATTTT. The full variable domain, with the rest looked up from reference TRBV19 and TRBJ1-5, is DGGITQSPKYLFRKEGQNVTLSCEQNLNHDAMYWYRQDPGQGLRLIYYSQIVNDFQKGDIAEGYSVSREKKESFPLTVTSAQKNPTAFYLCASAAGPGKFDQPQHFGDGTRLSIL.

CDR3 loop: CASSTDRGADTQYF. CDR3 coding DNA: TGTGCCAGCAGCACCGACAGGGGGGCAGATACGCAGTATTTT. The chain joins TRBV28 to TRBJ2-3, with 9 nucleotides matching TRBD1. This CDR3 spans 14 amino acids. CDR1 is MDHEN and CDR2 is SYDVKM in the germline V gene. J gave up 4 bases and V 6 bases, and 5 bases lay outside the gene matches. The full variable domain, completed using reference TRBV28 and TRBJ2-3, is DVKVTQSSRYLVKRTGEKVFLECVQDMDHENMFWYRQDPGLGLRLIYFSYDVKMKEKGDIPEGYSVSREKKERFSLILESASTNQTSMYLCASSTDRGADTQYFGPGTRLTVL.

The gene calls are TRBV28 and TRBJ2-4; TRBD1 is a possible D gene (5 bases). Germline assignment: CDR1 MDHEN and CDR2 SYDVKM. This CDR3 has 16 residues. The V and J ends lost 0 bases and 4 bases respectively, with 13 bases between them. The CDR3 DNA reads as TGTGCCAGCAGTTTATGGCAGGGAAGGGGAAAAAACATTCAGTACTTC. Translation: CASSLWQGRGKNIQYF. The full variable domain, rest sourced from reference TRBV28 and TRBJ2-4, is DVKVTQSSRYLVKRTGEKVFLECVQDMDHENMFWYRQDPGLGLRLIYFSYDVKMKEKGDIPEGYSVSREKKERFSLILESASTNQTSMYLCASSLWQGRGKNIQYFGAGTRLSVL.

The DNA for the CDR3 is TGCAGCGTTGATCCACACCAGAACACTGAAGCTTTCTTT. Amino acid sequence: CSVDPHQNTEAFF. V and J are TRBV29-1 and TRBJ1-1; D uncertain. The germline V gene encodes CDR1 SQVTM and CDR2 ANQGSEA. V lost 3 bases to trimming and J lost 1 base, with 9 bases between them. The CDR3 has 13 amino acids.

The V gene is TRBV6-5, the J gene TRBJ2-7; 7 bases line up with TRBD1. Looked up from germline, CDR1 is MNHEY and CDR2 is SVGAGI. With 6 bases clipped from V and 4 bases from J, the junction kept 9 bases outside the gene matches. The CDR3 is 14 amino acids. The CDR3: CASRTRQGDYEQYF. The CDR3 DNA reads TGTGCCAGCAGAACCCGACAGGGAGATTACGAGCAGTACTTC.

The rearrangement links TRBV11-3 to TRBJ1-2; unclear D gene. CDR3 size: 15 residues. Germline V lookup: CDR1 SGHNT, CDR2 YENEEA. Trimming left V 1 base short and J 5 bases short, with 14 bases between. CDR3 nucleotides: TGTGCCAGCAGCTTAGCCCCCTCGGCGGGGTATGGCTACACCTTC. Protein: CASSLAPSAGYGYTF. The full variable domain, its missing parts supplied by reference TRBV11-3 and TRBJ1-2, is EAGVVQSPRYKIIEKKQPVAFWCNPISGHNTLYWYLQNLGQGPELLIRYENEEAVDDSQLPKDRFSAERLKGVDSTLKIQPAELGDSAVYLCASSLAPSAGYGYTFGSGTRLTVV.

V and J are TRBV6-2 or TRBV6-3 and TRBJ2-6; 7 bases map to TRBD1. Germline V CDR1 and CDR2: MNHEY, SVGEGT. V trimming: 3 bases; J trimming: 2 bases; junction bases outside the gene matches: 4. There are 16 residues in the CDR3. The DNA of the CDR3 is TGTGCCAGCAGTTATGAGGGGGCCGCTGGGGCCAACGTCCTGACTTTC. Its translation is CASSYEGAAGANVLTF.

V is TRBV5-1 and J is TRBJ2-2, with TRBD2 matching over 7 bases. Germline V gene data show CDR1 as SGHRS and CDR2 as YFSETQ. The CDR3 is 20 residues long. V lost 0 bases and J lost 5; bases outside the gene matches: 19. CDR3 in DNA: TGCGCCAGCAGCTTGGCCCTACTCGGAGAAGCGGGATACAGGACCGGGGAGCTGTTTTTT. It codes for CASSLALLGEAGYRTGELFF. The complete variable domain, with remaining parts taken from reference TRBV5-1 and TRBJ2-2, reads KAGVTQTPRYLIKTRGQQVTLSCSPISGHRSVSWYQQTPGQGLQFLFEYFSETQRNKGNFPGRFSGRQFSNSRSEMNVSTLELGDSALYLCASSLALLGEAGYRTGELFFGEGSRLTVL.

The chain combines TRBV5-1 with TRBJ1-4, with D tentatively TRBD1 (6 bases). V dropped 4 bases and J dropped 10 bases, with 17 bases sitting between them. Germline CDR1 is SGHRS and CDR2 is YFSETQ. This CDR3 has 14 residues. CDR3 nucleotides: TGCGCCAGCAGCCCAGGACAGTGGTGGGGAAAACTGTTTTTT. Amino acids: CASSPGQWWGKLFF.

This chain joins TRBV20-1 and TRBJ1-1; 8 positions match TRBD1. The CDR3 is 11 amino acids. From germline, CDR1 is DFQATT and CDR2 SNEGSKA (reference sequence). The V and J ends lost 8 bases and 11 bases, in that order; junction bases with no gene match: 10. CDR3 loop: CSYGQGVSAFF. The CDR3, as DNA: TGCAGTTACGGACAGGGAGTCTCGGCTTTCTTT.

The chain uses TRBV7-3 and TRBJ1-5; no clear D. The CDR3 loop spans 15 amino acids. Trimming removed 5 bases from V and 5 bases from J, with 16 bases in between. Germline V gene sequence: CDR1 SGHTA, CDR2 FQGTGA. The CDR3 bases are TGTGCCAGCAGCCAAGGCTCGGGTAGTTATCAGCCCCAGCATTTT. As protein: CASSQGSGSYQPQHF.